This T cell receptor (beta chain) was profiled in a study of cytomegalovirus exposure and HLA in healthy donors. The V and J ends lost 6 bases and 1 base respectively, with 8 bases between them. CDR1 and CDR2 (germline): SNHLY, FYNNEI. The length of the CDR3 is 13 residues. 60 Vbeta and 13 Jbeta primers were used in PCR. Only in-frame clones appear in the TCRdb table, and some are missing; sequencing was by immunoSEQ multiplex PCR. Of around 150,000 clones in the sample, approximately 86% were seen once. The V call is TRBV2, the J call TRBJ2-3, with D tentatively TRBD2 (5 bases). This TCR came from a woman aged 40 to 50 in good health and CMV-seronegative. Sequencing was done on a sample of PBMCs. This chain's CDR3 is CASREGGTDTQYF. CDR3 in DNA: TGTGCCAGCAGAGAGGGAGGCACAGATACGCAGTATTTT. The full variable domain, rest sourced from reference TRBV2 and TRBJ2-3, is EPEVTQTPSHQVTQMGQEVILRCVPISNHLYFYWYRQILGQKVEFLVSFYNNEISEKSEIFDDQFSVERPDGSNFTLKIRSTKLEDSAMYFCASREGGTDTQYFGPGTRLTVL.